This T cell receptor (beta chain) comes out of a study of technical replicates of blood from a handful of donors. Trimming cost V 5 bases and J 2 bases, with 12 bases left between them. The CDR3 has 14 amino acids. Germline V gene lookup returns CDR1 SGDLS and CDR2 YYNGEE. Sequencing used immunoSEQ multiplex PCR; TCRdb keeps in-frame clones, though not all of them. Among more than 75,000 clones, 90% to 96% were seen once, and the ten largest hold approximately 0.36%. This clone showed up just a few times. The TCR was taken from a human donor in good health. The chain uses TRBV9 and TRBJ2-3; maybe TRBD1 (7 bases). The specimen was T cells isolated from PBMCs. The CDR3 spells CASSAEGATDTQYF. CDR3 sequence (DNA): TGTGCCAGCAGTGCGGAGGGGGCCACAGATACGCAGTATTTT.